The 25 T cell receptor beta chains given below trace back to one sample, sequenced in a study of control samples from healthy donors and cancer patients. The assay was immunoSEQ multiplex PCR, and TCRdb's table has in-frame clones only and misses some. The sample yields over 80,000 clones, 90% to 95% seen once. The sample was blood. The origin of the receptors is a man aged 30 to 45 in good health.

The chain joins TRBV28 to TRBJ2-7; tentatively, D is TRBD2 (6 bases). Germline assignment: CDR1 MDHEN and CDR2 SYDVKM. The V and J ends lost 7 bases and 7 bases respectively, with 20 bases between them. The CDR3 sequence is 14 residues long. The CDR3 protein is CASIGRRASEEQYF. The CDR3 nucleotides are TGTGCCAGCATCGGGCGGAGGGCATCGGAGGAGCAGTACTTC.

The gene calls are TRBV4-1 and TRBJ1-2; 7 bases are shared with TRBD1. V gave up 3 bases and J gave up 2 bases; unmatched junction bases: 6. Germline loops: CDR1 MGHRA, CDR2 YSYEKL. This CDR3 is 15 amino acids long. CDR3 region: CASSHPNRGNYGYTF. DNA of the CDR3: TGCGCCAGCAGCCACCCTAACAGGGGCAACTATGGCTACACCTTC.

The chain links TRBV27 to TRBJ2-5, with 9 nucleotides matching TRBD2. Germline-derived CDR1 and CDR2 are MNHEY and SMNVEV (reference sequence). The CDR3 has 15 residues. J gave up 4 bases and V 5 bases, and 8 bases lay outside the gene matches. The CDR3 nucleotides are TGTGCCAGCAGTCCCAGCGGGGGGCCGGGAGAGACCCAGTACTTC. Its translation is CASSPSGGPGETQYF.

This chain uses TRBV5-4 with TRBJ1-2; perhaps TRBD1 as D (5 bases). The germline V gene encodes CDR1 SGHNT and CDR2 YYREEE (reference sequence). CDR3 length: 13 residues. Trimming removed 1 base at V and 8 bases at J, with 12 bases between. The CDR3 DNA follows: TGTGCCAGCAGCTTGCAGGGTGGGTTGGGCTACACCTTC. It is translated as CASSLQGGLGYTF.

This clone was counted a few times. V usage is TRBV6-5 and J usage is TRBJ1-1; 9 bases are shared with TRBD1. Germline trimming cut 6 bases from V and 6 bases from J; bases unmatched to any gene: 5. The CDR3 is 13 amino acids. Germline V lookup: CDR1 MNHEY, CDR2 SVGAGI. CDR3 in amino acids: CASRIGQGPEAFF. The CDR3 DNA sequence: TGTGCCAGCAGAATTGGACAGGGGCCTGAAGCTTTCTTT.

The chain is built from TRBV6-5 and TRBJ2-5, with 14 bases matching TRBD2. Germline-derived CDR1 and CDR2 are MNHEY and SVGAGI. V lost 6 bases and J lost 5; bases outside the gene matches: 5. The CDR3 totals 15 residues. Here the CDR3 reads CASRARLAGGETQYF. DNA for the CDR3: TGTGCCAGCAGGGCCCGACTAGCGGGGGGGGAGACCCAGTACTTC.

The chain employs TRBV7-9 and TRBJ1-3; D uncertain. Germline loops: CDR1 SEHNR, CDR2 FQNEAQ (reference sequence). This CDR3 contains 16 residues. V lost 1 base, J lost 0 bases, and 10 bases lay in between. The CDR3 here is CASSLGRMSSGNTIYF. In DNA form, the CDR3 reads TGTGCCAGCAGCTTAGGGCGGATGAGCTCTGGAAACACCATATATTTT.

The chain uses TRBV29-1 and TRBJ1-5, with 8 bases lining up with TRBD1. The CDR3 consists of 13 residues. The ends lost 6 bases at V and 7 bases at J; junction bases unmatched: 8. From germline, CDR1 is SQVTM and CDR2 ANQGSEA. The CDR3 nucleotides read TGCAGCGTCCGGACAGGGCGAGACCAGCCCCAGCATTTT. This sequence encodes CSVRTGRDQPQHF.

This chain joins TRBV27 and TRBJ1-6; perhaps TRBD1 as D (5 bases). V gave up 7 bases and J gave up 6 bases, with 16 bases separating them. CDR3 length equals 15 residues. CDR1 is MNHEY and CDR2 is SMNVEV in the germline V gene (reference sequence). The CDR3 protein is CASTPIRQINSPLHF. CDR3 sequence (DNA): TGTGCCAGCACCCCAATCAGACAGATTAATTCACCCCTCCACTTT.

This clone came up a few times. The CDR3, as DNA: TGCGCCAGCAGCCATATAGGGACAGGCGTTAGTGACGAGCAGTACTTC. Translating gives CASSHIGTGVSDEQYF. This rearrangement joins TRBV4-1 to TRBJ2-7, with TRBD1 matching 8 bases. Germline V lookup: CDR1 MGHRA, CDR2 YSYEKL. There are 16 residues in the CDR3. The ends lost 3 bases at V and 5 bases at J; junction bases unmatched: 12.

The chain carries TRBV13 and TRBJ2-7; 11 bases line up with TRBD2. J was trimmed by 2 bases and V by 5 bases; bases with no gene match: 8. Germline V gene lookup returns CDR1 PRHDT and CDR2 FYEKMQ (reference sequence). CDR3 length: 16 residues. CDR3 in amino acids: CASSALLAGGTYEQYF. CDR3 bases: TGTGCCAGCAGCGCCTTGCTAGCGGGGGGTACCTACGAGCAGTACTTC.

This chain uses TRBV2 with TRBJ1-3; maybe TRBD1 (6 bases). The ends were cut back, 4 bases at V and 0 bases at J, with 7 bases in the middle. The CDR3 loop spans 14 amino acids. Germline CDR1 SNHLY, CDR2 FYNNEI. CDR3 bases: TGTGCCAGCAGTGTGGACAGCTCTGGAAACACCATATATTTT. As protein: CASSVDSSGNTIYF.

This chain joins TRBV29-1 and TRBJ2-7, with 7 bases that match TRBD1. V gave up 4 bases and J gave up 2 bases; unmatched junction bases: 2. The germline gives CDR1 SQVTM, CDR2 ANQGSEA. The CDR3 is made up of 12 amino acids. DNA of the CDR3: TGCAGCGTTGGGGACAGCACCTACGAGCAGTACTTC. The encoded protein is CSVGDSTYEQYF.

The V call is TRBV7-9, the J call TRBJ2-5, with no clear D. The CDR3 totals 15 residues. V dropped 2 bases and J dropped 4 bases, with 14 bases sitting between them. CDR1 is SEHNR, CDR2 FQNEAQ, per germline (reference sequence). The CDR3 loop is CASSLRFQGGETQYF. The CDR3 DNA is TGTGCCAGCAGCTTAAGGTTTCAAGGCGGAGAGACCCAGTACTTC.

This clone is a singleton in its sample. The rearrangement uses TRBV10-3 and TRBJ1-5, with TRBD1 matching over 9 bases. Germline V gene sequence: CDR1 ENHRY, CDR2 SYGVKD. Unmatched junction bases numbered 6, after V lost 5 bases and J lost 1 base. The CDR3 totals 16 residues. The CDR3 DNA reads TGTGCCATCAGTACAGGGGGCCGTGGGAGCAATCAGCCCCAGCATTTT. Translating it yields CAISTGGRGSNQPQHF.

DNA of the CDR3: TGTGCCAGCACTAACAGGGGCGTTGGAAATGAGCAGTTCTTC. It codes for CASTNRGVGNEQFF. The chain recombines TRBV6-5 with TRBJ2-1; TRBD1 agrees at 7 bases. V shed 7 bases, J shed 7 bases, and the junction held 10 bases outside the gene matches. This CDR3 is 14 amino acids long. The germline V gene encodes CDR1 MNHEY and CDR2 SVGAGI.

This chain connects TRBV5-1 to TRBJ2-3, with a tentative D call TRBD2 (6 bases). V was cut by 2 bases and J by 2 bases, with 21 bases left in between. CDR3 length: 18 amino acids. Germline loops: CDR1 SGHRS, CDR2 YFSETQ. The CDR3 loop is CASSFLSGVGTNTDTQYF. The CDR3 DNA follows: TGCGCCAGCAGCTTTTTATCGGGAGTGGGAACTAACACAGATACGCAGTATTTT.

The V and J genes are TRBV5-3 and TRBJ2-1; 7 bases are a match to TRBD2. TRBV5-3 is recorded as an ORF, its role being uncertain. The CDR3 is made up of 19 amino acids. J lost 0 bases, V lost 1 base, and 13 bases had no gene match. DNA for the CDR3: TGTGCCAGAAGCTTGAACCCCGTGGCGGGGGTGAGCTCCTACAATGAGCAGTTCTTC. Protein: CARSLNPVAGVSSYNEQFF.

A word on this clone: Other DNA sequences in this sample translate to the same CDR3. The chain couples TRBV5-4 to TRBJ2-5, with TRBD2 identical over 10 bases. V shed 5 bases, J shed 5 bases, and the junction held 15 bases outside the gene matches. Germline V gene data show CDR1 as SGHNT and CDR2 as YYREEE (reference sequence). This CDR3 has 17 residues. In nucleotides, the CDR3 is TGTGCCAGCAGTCGGGGGGTAGCGGGGGGCGCGGGGGAGACCCAGTACTTC. It is translated as CASSRGVAGGAGETQYF.

The chain combines TRBV6-2 or TRBV6-3 with TRBJ1-1; unclear D gene. Germline V CDR1 and CDR2: MNHEY, SVGEGT. The CDR3 is 13 residues long. V shed 2 bases and J shed 0 bases, with 4 bases lying between them. CDR3 DNA: TGTGCCAGCAGTTACAGGGTGAACACTGAAGCTTTCTTT. Translated, it gives CASSYRVNTEAFF.

This rearrangement joins TRBV6-1 to TRBJ2-2; tentative D call: TRBD1 (5 bases). The CDR3 length is 16 residues. The germline gives CDR1 MNHNS, CDR2 SASEGT. Trimming shortened V by 4 bases and J by 3 bases, and 15 bases separated the two germline ends. The CDR3 reads CASSVLGQGYTGELFF. In DNA, the CDR3 is TGTGCCAGCAGTGTCCTTGGGCAGGGCTACACCGGGGAGCTGTTTTTT.

V usage is TRBV2 and J usage is TRBJ1-5; D ambiguous. CDR1 and CDR2 (germline): SNHLY, FYNNEI. The CDR3 is 14 amino acids. The V end was cut by 6 bases, the J end by 1 base, with 10 bases between. Here the CDR3 reads CASRPGLSNQPQHF. The CDR3 DNA reads TGTGCCAGCAGGCCGGGCTTGAGCAATCAGCCCCAGCATTTT.

The chain recombines TRBV5-1 with TRBJ2-3; D is unresolved. This CDR3 has 13 amino acids. V was cut by 4 bases and J by 0 bases, with 6 bases left in between. Per the germline V gene, CDR1 is SGHRS and CDR2 is YFSETQ. CDR3 nucleotide sequence: TGCGCCAGCAGCGATCCAAGCACAGATACGCAGTATTTT. This translates into CASSDPSTDTQYF.

The rearrangement links TRBV30 to TRBJ1-2; D is perhaps TRBD1 (6 bases). Germline values: CDR1 GTSNPN, CDR2 SVGIG (reference sequence). The CDR3 runs to 14 residues. V lost 4 bases, J lost 3 bases, and 15 bases lay in between. This CDR3 is CAWMRAGVDYGYTF. CDR3 DNA sequence: TGTGCCTGGATGAGGGCAGGGGTTGACTATGGCTACACCTTC. Complete variable domain (other parts from reference TRBV30 and TRBJ1-2): SQTIHQWPATLVQPVGSPLSLECTVEGTSNPNLYWYRQAAGRGLQLLFYSVGIGQISSEVPQNLSASRPQDRQFILSSKKLLLSDSGFYLCAWMRAGVDYGYTFGSGTRLTVV.

The V call is TRBV25-1, the J call TRBJ2-7; D possibly uses TRBD1 or TRBD2 (5 bases each). Trimming shortened V by 8 bases and J by 2 bases, and 16 bases separated the two germline ends. This CDR3 region has 14 residues. CDR1 MGHDK and CDR2 SYGVNS come from the germline V gene. This CDR3 is CASGGTDGTYEQYF. The CDR3 region has the DNA TGTGCCAGCGGGGGAACGGACGGGACCTACGAGCAGTACTTC.